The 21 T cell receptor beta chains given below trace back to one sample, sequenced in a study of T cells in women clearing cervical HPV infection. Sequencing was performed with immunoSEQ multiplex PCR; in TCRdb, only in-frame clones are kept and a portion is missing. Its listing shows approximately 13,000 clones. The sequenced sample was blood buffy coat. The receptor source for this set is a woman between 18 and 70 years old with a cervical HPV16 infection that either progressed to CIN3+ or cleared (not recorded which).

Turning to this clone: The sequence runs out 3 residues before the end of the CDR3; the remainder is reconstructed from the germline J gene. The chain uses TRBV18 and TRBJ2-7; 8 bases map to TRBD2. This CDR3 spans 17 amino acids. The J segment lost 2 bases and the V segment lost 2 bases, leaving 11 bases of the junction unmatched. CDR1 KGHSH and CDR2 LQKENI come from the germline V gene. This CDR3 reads CASSPDPPCSGTYEQYF. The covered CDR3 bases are TGTGCCAGCTCACCAGACCCTCCCTGTAGCGGGACCTACGAG.

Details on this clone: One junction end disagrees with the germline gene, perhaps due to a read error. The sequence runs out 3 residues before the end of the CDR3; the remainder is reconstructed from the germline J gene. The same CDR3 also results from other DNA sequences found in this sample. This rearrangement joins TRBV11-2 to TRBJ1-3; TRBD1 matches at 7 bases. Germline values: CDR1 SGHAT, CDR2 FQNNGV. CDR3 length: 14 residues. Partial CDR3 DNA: TGTGCCAGCAGCAACAGGGGCTCTGGAAACACT. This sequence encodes CASSNRGSGNT. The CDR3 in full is CASSNRGSGNTIYF.

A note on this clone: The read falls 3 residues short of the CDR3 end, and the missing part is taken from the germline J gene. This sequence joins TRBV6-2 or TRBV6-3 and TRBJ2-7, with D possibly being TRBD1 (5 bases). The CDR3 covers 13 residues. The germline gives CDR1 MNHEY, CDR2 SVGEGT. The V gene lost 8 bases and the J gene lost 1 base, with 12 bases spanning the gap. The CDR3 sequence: CASGLTDSYEQYF. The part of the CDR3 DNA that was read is TGTGCCAGCGGTTTGACAGATTCCTACGAG.

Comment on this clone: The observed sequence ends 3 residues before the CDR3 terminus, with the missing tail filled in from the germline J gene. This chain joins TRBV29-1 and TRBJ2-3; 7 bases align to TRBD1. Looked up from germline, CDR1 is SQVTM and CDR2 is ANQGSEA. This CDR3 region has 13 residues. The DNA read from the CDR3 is TGCAGCGTGGGACAGCTTTTTCAAGAGACG. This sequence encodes CSVGQLFQET. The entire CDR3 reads CSVGQLFQETQYF.

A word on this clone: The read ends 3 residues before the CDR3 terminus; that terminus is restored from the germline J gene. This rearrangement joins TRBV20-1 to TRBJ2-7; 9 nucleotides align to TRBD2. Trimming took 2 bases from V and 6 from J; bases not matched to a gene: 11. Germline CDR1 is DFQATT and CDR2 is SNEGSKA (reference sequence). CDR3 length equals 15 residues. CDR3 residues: CSARTLLAGRGEQYF. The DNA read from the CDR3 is TGCAGTGCTAGAACCCTCCTAGCGGGGAGGGGCGAG.

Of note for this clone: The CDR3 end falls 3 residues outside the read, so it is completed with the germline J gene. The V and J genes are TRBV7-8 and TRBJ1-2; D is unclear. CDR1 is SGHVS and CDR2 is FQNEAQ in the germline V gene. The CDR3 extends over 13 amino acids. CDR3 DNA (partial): TGTGCCAGCAGCTTATTGGGCCCCTACGAC. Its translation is CASSLLGPYD. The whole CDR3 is CASSLLGPYDYTF.

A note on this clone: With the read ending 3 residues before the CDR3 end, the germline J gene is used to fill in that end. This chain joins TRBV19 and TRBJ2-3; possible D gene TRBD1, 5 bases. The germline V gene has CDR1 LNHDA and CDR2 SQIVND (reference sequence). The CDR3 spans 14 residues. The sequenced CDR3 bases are TGTGCCAGTAGCCAGGGTCTAAGGAGTCAGCCG. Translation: CASSQGLRSQP. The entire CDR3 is CASSQGLRSQPQYF.

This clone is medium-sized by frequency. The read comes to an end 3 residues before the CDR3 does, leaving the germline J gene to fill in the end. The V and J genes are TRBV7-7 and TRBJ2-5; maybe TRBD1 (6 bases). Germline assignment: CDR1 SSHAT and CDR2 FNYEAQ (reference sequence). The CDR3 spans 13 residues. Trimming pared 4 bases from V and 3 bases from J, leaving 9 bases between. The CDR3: CASSSRDKETQYF. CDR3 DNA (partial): TGTGCCAGCAGCTCCCGGGACAAAGAGACC. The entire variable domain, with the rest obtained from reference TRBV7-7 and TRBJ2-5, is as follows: GAGVSQSPRYKVTKRGQDVTLRCDPISSHATLYWYQQALGQGPEFLTYFNYEAQPDKSGLPSDRFSAERPEGSISTLTIQRTEQRDSAMYRCASSSRDKETQYFGPGTRLLVL.

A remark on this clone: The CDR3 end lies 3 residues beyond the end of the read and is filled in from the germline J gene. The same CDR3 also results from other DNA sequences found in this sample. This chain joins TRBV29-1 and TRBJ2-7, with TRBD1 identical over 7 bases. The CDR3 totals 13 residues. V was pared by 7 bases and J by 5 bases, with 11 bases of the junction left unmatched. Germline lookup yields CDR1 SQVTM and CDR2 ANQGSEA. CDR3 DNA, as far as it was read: TGCAGCGCCCACGGGACAGTTGGGAACGAG. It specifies CSAHGTVGNE. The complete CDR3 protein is CSAHGTVGNEQYF.

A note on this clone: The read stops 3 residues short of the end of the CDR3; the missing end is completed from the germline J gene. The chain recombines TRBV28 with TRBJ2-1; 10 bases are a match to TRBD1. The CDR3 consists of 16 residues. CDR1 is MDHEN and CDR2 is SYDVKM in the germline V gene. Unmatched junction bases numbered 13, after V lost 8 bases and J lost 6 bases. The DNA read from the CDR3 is TGTGCCAGCGGGACAGGGGACTCCAATAGGGTCAATGAG. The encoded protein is CASGTGDSNRVNE. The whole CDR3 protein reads CASGTGDSNRVNEQFF. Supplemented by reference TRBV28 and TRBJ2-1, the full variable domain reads DVKVTQSSRYLVKRTGEKVFLECVQDMDHENMFWYRQDPGLGLRLIYFSYDVKMKEKGDIPEGYSVSREKKERFSLILESASTNQTSMYLCASGTGDSNRVNEQFFGPGTRLTVL.

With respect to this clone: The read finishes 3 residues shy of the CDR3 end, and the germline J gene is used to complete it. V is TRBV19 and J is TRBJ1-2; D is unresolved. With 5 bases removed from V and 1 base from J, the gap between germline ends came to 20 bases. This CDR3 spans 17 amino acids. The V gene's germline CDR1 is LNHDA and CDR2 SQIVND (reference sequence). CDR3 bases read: TGTGCCAGTAGTCCGAAGACCCCGGGTCAAGATAACTATGGC. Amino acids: CASSPKTPGQDNYG. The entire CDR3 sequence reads CASSPKTPGQDNYGYTF.

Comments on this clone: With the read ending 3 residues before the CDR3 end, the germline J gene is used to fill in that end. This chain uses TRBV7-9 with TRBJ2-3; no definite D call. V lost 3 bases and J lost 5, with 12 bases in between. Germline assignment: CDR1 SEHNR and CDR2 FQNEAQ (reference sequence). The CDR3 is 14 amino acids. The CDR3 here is CASSLTGTLDTQYF. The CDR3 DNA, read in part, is TGTGCCAGCAGCTTGACGGGTACTTTAGATACG.

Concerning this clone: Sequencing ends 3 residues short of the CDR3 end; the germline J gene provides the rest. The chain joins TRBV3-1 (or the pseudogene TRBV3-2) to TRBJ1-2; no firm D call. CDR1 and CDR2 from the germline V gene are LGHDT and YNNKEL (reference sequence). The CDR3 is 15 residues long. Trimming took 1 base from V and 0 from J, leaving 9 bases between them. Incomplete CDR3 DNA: TGTGCCAGCAGCCAAGGACACATTTCTAACTATGGC. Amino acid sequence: CASSQGHISNYG. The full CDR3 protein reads CASSQGHISNYGYTF.

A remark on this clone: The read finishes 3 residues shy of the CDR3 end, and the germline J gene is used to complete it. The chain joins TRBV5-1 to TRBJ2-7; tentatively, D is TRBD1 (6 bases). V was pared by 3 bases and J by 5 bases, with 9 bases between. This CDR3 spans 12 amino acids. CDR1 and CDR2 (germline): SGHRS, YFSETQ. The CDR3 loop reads CASSSGQNEQYF. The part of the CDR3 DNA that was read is TGCGCCAGCAGCTCAGGACAGAACGAG.

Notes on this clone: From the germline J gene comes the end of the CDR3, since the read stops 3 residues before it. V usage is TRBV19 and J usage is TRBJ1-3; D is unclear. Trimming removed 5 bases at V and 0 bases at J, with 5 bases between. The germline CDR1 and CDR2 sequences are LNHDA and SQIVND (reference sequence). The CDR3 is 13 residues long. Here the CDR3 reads CASSPVSGNTIYF. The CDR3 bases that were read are TGTGCCAGTAGTCCAGTCTCTGGAAACACC.

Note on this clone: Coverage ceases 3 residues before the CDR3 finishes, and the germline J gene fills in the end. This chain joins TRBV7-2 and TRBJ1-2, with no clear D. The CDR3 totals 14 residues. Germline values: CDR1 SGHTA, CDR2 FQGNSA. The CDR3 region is CASSASSSFYDYTF. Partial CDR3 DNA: TGTGCCAGCAGCGCCAGTAGTAGCTTCTACGAC.

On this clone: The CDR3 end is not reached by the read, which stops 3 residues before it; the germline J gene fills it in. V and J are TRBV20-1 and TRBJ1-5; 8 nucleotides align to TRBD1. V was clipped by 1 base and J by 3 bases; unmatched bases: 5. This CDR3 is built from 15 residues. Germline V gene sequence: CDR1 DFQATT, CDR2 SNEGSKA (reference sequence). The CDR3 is CSARGTGIINQPQHF. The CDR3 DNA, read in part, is TGCAGTGCTAGAGGGACAGGGATTATCAATCAGCCC.

The CDR3 protein is CASSPTSAETQYF. Incomplete CDR3 DNA: TGTGCCAGCAGCCCGACTAGCGCGGAGACC. V and J are TRBV11-3 and TRBJ2-5; TRBD2 matches 8 bases. The missing CDR3 end, 3 residues past where the read stops, is filled in from the germline J gene. Germline CDR1 is SGHNT and CDR2 is YENEEA. Trimming removed 5 bases from V and 5 bases from J; junction bases left unmatched: 4. The CDR3 has 13 residues.

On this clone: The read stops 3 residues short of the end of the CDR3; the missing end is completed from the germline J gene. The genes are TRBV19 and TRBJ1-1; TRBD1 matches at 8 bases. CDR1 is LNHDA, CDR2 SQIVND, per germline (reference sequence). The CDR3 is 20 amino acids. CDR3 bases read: TGTGCCAGTAGTACTCTGTTCGGGACAGGCTATCAGACCCGCTCCTACGAG. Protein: CASSTLFGTGYQTRSYE. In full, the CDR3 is CASSTLFGTGYQTRSYEAFF.

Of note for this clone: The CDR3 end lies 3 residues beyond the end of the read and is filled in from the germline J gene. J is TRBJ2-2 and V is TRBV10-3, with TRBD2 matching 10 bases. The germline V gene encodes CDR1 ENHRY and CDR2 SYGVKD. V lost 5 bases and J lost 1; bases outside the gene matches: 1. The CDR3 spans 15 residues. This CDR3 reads CAISKREGNTGELFF. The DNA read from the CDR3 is TGTGCCATCAGTAAGCGGGAGGGGAACACCGGGGAG.

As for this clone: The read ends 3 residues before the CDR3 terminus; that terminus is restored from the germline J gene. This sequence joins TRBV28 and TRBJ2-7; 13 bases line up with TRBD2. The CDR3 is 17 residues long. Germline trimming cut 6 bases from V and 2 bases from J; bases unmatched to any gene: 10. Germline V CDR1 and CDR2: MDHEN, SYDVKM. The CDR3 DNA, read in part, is TGTGCCAGCAGCGGAGGGGGACTAGCGGGATTAACCTACGAG. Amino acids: CASSGGGLAGLTYE. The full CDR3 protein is CASSGGGLAGLTYEQYF.